This passage covers 2 T cell receptor beta chains from one sample sequenced in a study of blood T cell repertoires in COVID-19. Assay used: immunoSEQ multiplex PCR; TCRdb lists only in-frame clones, some missing. The sample yields almost 55,000 clones, under 90% seen once. The specimen sequenced was peripheral blood. The receptors shown here come from a man aged 50-60 years with acute or convalescent COVID-19.

In regard to this clone: In the same sample, other DNA sequences code for this CDR3. The CDR3 sequence is CASSPRDRGNTIYF. In DNA, the CDR3 is TGTGCCAGCAGCCCCCGGGACAGGGGGAACACCATATATTTT. The chain recombines TRBV3-1 (or the pseudogene TRBV3-2) with TRBJ1-3; 11 nucleotides match TRBD1. V lost 4 bases to trimming and J lost 7 bases; unmatched junction nucleotides: 3. The germline gives CDR1 LGHDT, CDR2 YNNKEL (reference sequence). CDR3 length equals 14 residues.

The V and J genes are TRBV3-1 (or the pseudogene TRBV3-2) and TRBJ1-4; 7 positions agree with TRBD1. The J segment lost 3 bases and the V segment lost 1 base, leaving 2 bases of the junction unmatched. CDR1 LGHDT and CDR2 YNNKEL come from the germline V gene (reference sequence). This CDR3 is 15 amino acids long. The CDR3 region has the DNA TGTGCCAGCAGCCAAGGACAGGGAGCTAATGAAAAACTGTTTTTT. Amino acid sequence: CASSQGQGANEKLFF.